What follows are 29 T cell receptor beta chains derived from one specimen sequenced in a study of identical twins. TCRdb fed the 5' RACE reads into MiXCR, producing one record per CDR3 protein. There are around 230,000 distinct CDR3 sequences in the sample; roughly 10% occur only once, and around 5% lies in the top ten. Specimen: memory (CD45RO+) T cells sorted from blood. The receptors here all came from a young woman in good health.

This clonotype was counted between two and nine times. The genes are TRBV30 and TRBJ2-1, with 7 bases aligning to TRBD2. V lost 2 bases and J lost 6; bases outside the gene matches: 7. CDR1 is GTSNPN, CDR2 SVGIG, per germline (reference sequence). The CDR3 is made up of 14 amino acids. The CDR3 DNA is TGTGCCTGGAGTATAGGCGGGAGAAGCAATGAGCAGTTCTTC. Translating gives CAWSIGGRSNEQFF.

This clonotype has more than one count but fewer than ten. The chain has TRBV6-5 and TRBJ1-5; D unresolved. V lost 2 bases, J lost 7 bases, and 9 bases lay in between. Germline CDR1 MNHEY, CDR2 SVGAGI. The CDR3 covers 13 residues. DNA of the CDR3: TGTGCCAGCAGTTACGCCGCGGGGCAGCCCCAGCATTTT. It is translated as CASSYAAGQPQHF.

This sequence joins TRBV6-2 or TRBV6-3 and TRBJ2-3, with no clear D. Trimming took 0 bases from V and 0 from J, leaving 7 bases between them. CDR1 is MNHEY, CDR2 SVGEGT, per germline. This CDR3 region has 15 residues. CDR3 loop: CASSYSGMSTDTQYF. The CDR3 DNA is TGTGCCAGCAGTTACTCGGGTATGAGCACAGATACGCAGTATTTT.

In its sample, this clonotype was seen once. The rearrangement links TRBV7-9 to TRBJ2-5, with TRBD2 identical over 7 bases. The ends lost 3 bases at V and 5 bases at J; junction bases unmatched: 9. CDR1 and CDR2 from the germline V gene are SEHNR and FQNEAQ (reference sequence). The CDR3 covers 15 residues. In DNA, the CDR3 is TGTGCCAGCAGCTTTGAAAGGACTAGTGCGGAGACCCAGTACTTC. This gives the protein CASSFERTSAETQYF.

This clonotype has more than one count but fewer than ten. This chain connects TRBV20-1 to TRBJ1-4; TRBD1 agrees at 9 bases. J gave up 6 bases and V 0 bases, and 2 bases lay outside the gene matches. This CDR3 contains 14 residues. Germline V gene lookup returns CDR1 DFQATT and CDR2 SNEGSKA (reference sequence). The CDR3 DNA reads TGCAGTGCTAGAGATGACAGGGGGGATGAAAAACTGTTTTTT. This sequence encodes CSARDDRGDEKLFF.

This clonotype was found a few times. This chain connects TRBV4-3 to TRBJ2-6; D ambiguous. V was clipped by 4 bases and J by 0 bases, with 13 bases between them. Germline loops: CDR1 LGHNA, CDR2 YSLEER. The CDR3 loop spans 17 amino acids. The CDR3 protein is CASSRGEENSGANVLTF. The CDR3 DNA reads as TGCGCCAGCAGCCGCGGTGAAGAGAACTCTGGGGCCAACGTCCTGACTTTC.

There are many counts of this clonotype. DNA for the CDR3: TGTGCCAGCAGTTTGGCCGGATCCAACACCGGGGAGCTGTTTTTT. Translated, it gives CASSLAGSNTGELFF. This chain joins TRBV12-3 or TRBV12-4 and TRBJ2-2; D gene uncertain. V was trimmed by 3 bases and J by 2 bases, leaving 10 bases between them. The CDR3 has 15 residues.

V is TRBV6-6 and J is TRBJ2-3; a possible D gene is TRBD2 (6 bases). The CDR3 sequence is 18 residues long. V lost 0 bases and J lost 0, with 16 bases in between. In germline, CDR1 is MNHNY, CDR2 SVGAGI (reference sequence). CDR3: CASSYSMWGGLSTDTQYF. The CDR3 DNA reads TGTGCCAGCAGTTACTCGATGTGGGGAGGCCTGAGCACAGATACGCAGTATTTT.

This clonotype has more than one count but fewer than ten. The genes are TRBV12-3 or TRBV12-4 and TRBJ1-1; D perhaps matches TRBD1 (6 bases). The CDR3 is made up of 15 amino acids. V was clipped by 10 bases and J by 7 bases, with 25 bases between them. CDR3 in DNA: TGTGCCAACGACCCCGGGACACCCTACACCCATGAAGCTTTCTTT. It specifies CANDPGTPYTHEAFF.

Only a few counts were recorded for this clonotype. The chain is built from TRBV11-2 and TRBJ2-5; a possible D gene is TRBD2 (7 bases). Trimming removed 2 bases from V and 5 bases from J, with 18 bases in between. The CDR3 covers 16 residues. From germline, CDR1 is SGHAT and CDR2 FQNNGV. The CDR3 sequence is CASSLLAASGAETQYF. In DNA form, the CDR3 reads TGTGCCAGCAGCTTACTAGCGGCTTCGGGGGCGGAGACCCAGTACTTC.

This clonotype was observed a handful of times. The chain employs TRBV7-2 and TRBJ2-5; D not certain. V was cut by 1 base and J by 2 bases, with 8 bases left in between. Germline CDR1 SGHTA, CDR2 FQGNSA. The length of the CDR3 is 14 residues. Here the CDR3 reads CASSLGRKQETQYF. CDR3 coding DNA: TGTGCCAGCAGCTTAGGGCGGAAACAAGAGACCCAGTACTTC.

In this sample, this clonotype turned up many times. The V gene is TRBV3-1, the J gene TRBJ2-1; D is perhaps TRBD2 (6 bases). CDR3 length equals 14 residues. Germline CDR1 reads LGHDT; CDR2 reads YNNKEL (reference sequence). V gave up 3 bases and J gave up 7 bases, with 13 bases separating them. The CDR3 DNA follows: TGTGCCAGCAGCCAGAGTCTAGCGAGGAATGAGCAGTTCTTC. Translating it yields CASSQSLARNEQFF.

This chain uses TRBV5-1 with TRBJ2-2; D remains unclear. The CDR3 contains 15 residues. V lost 0 bases to trimming and J lost 5 bases, with 11 bases between them. Germline lookup yields CDR1 SGHRS and CDR2 YFSETQ. This chain's CDR3 is CASSLGNTGTGELFF. The CDR3, as DNA: TGCGCCAGCAGCTTGGGAAACACCGGGACCGGGGAGCTGTTTTTT.

This chain links TRBV2 with TRBJ2-7, with D uncertain. The V gene's germline CDR1 is SNHLY and CDR2 FYNNEI. The CDR3 extends over 11 amino acids. V was cut by 2 bases and J by 7 bases, with 6 bases left in between. CDR3 sequence reads: CASSELREQYF. CDR3 nucleotides: TGTGCCAGCAGTGAATTGCGGGAGCAGTACTTC.

The rearrangement uses TRBV20-1 and TRBJ2-1; TRBD2 matches at 9 bases. V lost 6 bases and J lost 4; bases outside the gene matches: 4. Germline CDR1 is DFQATT and CDR2 is SNEGSKA (reference sequence). The CDR3 sequence is 13 residues long. As DNA, the CDR3 is TGCAGTGCCGCGGGGGGGCTGTACAATGAGCAGTTCTTC. It is translated as CSAAGGLYNEQFF.

In its sample, this clonotype was seen many times. This rearrangement joins TRBV10-3 to TRBJ1-1, with 9 bases lining up with TRBD1. The CDR3 extends over 16 amino acids. Looked up from germline, CDR1 is ENHRY and CDR2 is SYGVKD. Unmatched junction bases numbered 7, after V lost 0 bases and J lost 5 bases. This CDR3 reads CAISESTRQGGTEAFF. The CDR3 nucleotides read TGTGCCATCAGTGAGTCGACTCGACAGGGGGGGACTGAAGCTTTCTTT.

This clonotype was observed a few times. The chain is built from TRBV5-1 and TRBJ1-3; D ambiguous. The V gene's germline CDR1 is SGHRS and CDR2 YFSETQ. This CDR3 region has 15 residues. V lost 0 bases and J lost 1, with 8 bases in between. The CDR3 loop is CASSLGSGSGNTIYF. The CDR3 coding sequence is TGCGCCAGCAGCTTGGGGAGTGGTTCTGGAAACACCATATATTTT.

This clonotype was counted a few times. V and J are TRBV2 and TRBJ2-1, with unresolved D. The length of the CDR3 is 14 residues. Trimming pared 6 bases from V and 7 bases from J, leaving 16 bases between. Germline lookup yields CDR1 SNHLY and CDR2 FYNNEI. CDR3 DNA: TGTGCCAGCAGCCGATCGGTCCGATTAAATGAGCAGTTCTTC. It translates to CASSRSVRLNEQFF.

This clonotype was detected only a few times. The V and J genes are TRBV20-1 and TRBJ1-2, with TRBD1 matching over 8 bases. V lost 4 bases and J lost 0; bases outside the gene matches: 1. This CDR3 contains 13 residues. In germline, CDR1 is DFQATT, CDR2 SNEGSKA (reference sequence). CDR3 sequence: CSATDRANYGYTF. CDR3 nucleotide sequence: TGCAGTGCTACGGACAGGGCTAACTATGGCTACACCTTC.

This clonotype was detected many times. The J gene is TRBJ2-7, the V gene TRBV5-6, with D perhaps matching TRBD1 (5 bases). The germline V gene has CDR1 SGHDT and CDR2 YYEEEE. This CDR3 region has 12 residues. With 2 bases removed from V and 6 bases from J, the gap between germline ends came to 9 bases. The CDR3 reads CASSFRQGEQYF. The CDR3 DNA follows: TGTGCCAGCAGCTTTCGGCAGGGCGAGCAGTACTTC.

This clonotype has a handful of counts. The chain uses TRBV28 and TRBJ2-5; D gene ambiguous. The CDR3 is 14 amino acids. The ends were cut back, 4 bases at V and 3 bases at J, with 12 bases in the middle. CDR1 and CDR2 (germline): MDHEN, SYDVKM. The CDR3 region has the DNA TGTGCCAGCAGTTCTGGCCGACGCGAAGAGACCCAGTACTTC. Encoded protein: CASSSGRREETQYF.

The chain links TRBV4-1 to TRBJ2-7; the match to TRBD2 covers 8 bases. After removal of 1 base from V and 1 base from J, the junction contained 6 bases not matched to a gene. The CDR3 spans 16 residues. Germline loops: CDR1 MGHRA, CDR2 YSYEKL. The chain's CDR3 is CASSQVLGLGSYEQYF. CDR3 bases: TGCGCCAGCAGCCAAGTGTTGGGACTAGGGTCCTACGAGCAGTACTTC.

V usage is TRBV20-1 and J usage is TRBJ2-3; either TRBD1 or TRBD2 may fit D (5 bases each). Trimming stripped 6 bases from V and 4 bases from J, with 20 bases between. CDR3 length equals 15 residues. Germline loops: CDR1 DFQATT, CDR2 SNEGSKA (reference sequence). The CDR3 nucleotides are TGCAGTGCCGCGACGGCGAGGGGTTATGCAGATACGCAGTATTTT. Protein product: CSAATARGYADTQYF.

The rearrangement joins TRBV20-1 to TRBJ2-7; 8 nucleotides line up with TRBD2. The CDR3 contains 14 residues. Germline CDR1 and CDR2: DFQATT and SNEGSKA (reference sequence). V shed 1 base and J 3 bases; nucleotides not matched to a gene: 5. The CDR3 DNA is TGCAGTGCTAGAGCAGCGGGGGCCCTCTACGAGCAGTACTTC. Residues: CSARAAGALYEQYF.

This clonotype was observed a handful of times. The V and J genes are TRBV21-1 and TRBJ2-7; the table's TRBD1 call for D was not verified on the DNA. TRBV21-1 is an annotated pseudogene. This CDR3 spans 16 amino acids. Written as DNA, the CDR3 is TGTGCCAGCAGCAAAGGGACCCCTCTGGGCCTCTACGAGCAGTACTTC. Amino acid sequence: CASSKGTPLGLYEQYF.

This clonotype was counted many times. The CDR3 reads CASSQPGTAGNTIYF. The CDR3 DNA is TGCGCCAGCAGCCAGCCAGGGACTGCTGGAAACACCATATATTTT. The chain couples TRBV4-1 to TRBJ1-3, with D perhaps matching TRBD1 (5 bases). The CDR3 spans 15 residues. In germline, CDR1 is MGHRA, CDR2 YSYEKL. The germline V and J ends were trimmed by 3 bases and 2 bases, with 11 bases remaining between them.

This clonotype showed up many times. The rearrangement uses TRBV20-1 and TRBJ1-2; D gene ambiguous. The CDR3 has 12 residues. Trimming shortened V by 7 bases and J by 5 bases, and 14 bases separated the two germline ends. The germline CDR1 and CDR2 sequences are DFQATT and SNEGSKA (reference sequence). The CDR3 reads CSVWQLEYGYTF. CDR3 DNA: TGCAGTGTCTGGCAGCTTGAATATGGCTACACCTTC.

This clonotype was seen more than once but under ten times. The conserved closing phenylalanine or tryptophan is absent in this CDR3, likely reflecting a read error. The DNA is left out, because the CDR3 cannot be placed on it with certainty; the CDR3 is given as TCRdb lists it. The chain has TRBV5-5 and TRBJ2-3; the table's D call TRBD1 went unverified against the DNA. The CDR3 sequence runs 13 residues, both termini included. CDR1 SGHKS and CDR2 YYEKEE come from the germline V gene (reference sequence). CDR3: CASSLSGTGSFRV.

This clonotype was found a few times. V gene TRBV6-1 combines with J gene TRBJ2-2, with a possible D match to TRBD1 (6 bases). CDR1 is MNHNS, CDR2 SASEGT, per germline. The CDR3 has 14 residues. The germline V and J ends were trimmed by 7 bases and 2 bases, with 11 bases remaining between them. CDR3 in DNA: TGTGCCAGCACCCGGACAGCAAACACCGGGGAGCTGTTTTTT. Its translation is CASTRTANTGELFF.